The rows below give T cell receptor beta chains drawn from one sample of a study of blood T cell repertoires in COVID-19. The data were produced by immunoSEQ multiplex PCR, yet TCRdb's version contains in-frame clones alone and is incomplete. The sample records 250,000 to 300,000 clones, about four fifths being singletons. The material sequenced was peripheral blood. The receptors were sampled from a woman aged 60-75 years with active or convalescent COVID-19. The CDR3 runs from the conserved cysteine through the conserved F or W. The D gene is left open where the match is weak. Where a row states a size, it is once, few, many or the class of an expanded clone; other rows omit it.

TRBV4-3	NA	TRBD1	TRBJ2-7	CASSQEFVGQGIYEQYF	TGCGCCAGCAGCCAAGAATTCGTAGGACAGGGTATCTACGAGCAGTACTTC
TRBV19	NA	NA	TRBJ1-5	CASSIRGNQPQHF	TGTGCCAGTAGTATAAGGGGAAATCAGCCCCAGCATTTT
TRBV19	NA	NA	TRBJ2-3	CASRDSTVDTDTQYF	TGTGCCAGTAGAGACTCGACGGTCGACACAGATACGCAGTATTTT
TRBV19	NA	NA	TRBJ2-1	CASTVGLAPNEQFF	TGTGCCAGTACGGTCGGTCTAGCGCCCAATGAGCAGTTCTTC
TRBV10-1	NA	NA	TRBJ1-1	CASNWPGRETEAFF	TGCGCCAGCAATTGGCCCGGGAGGGAAACTGAAGCTTTCTTT
TRBV6-5	NA	NA	TRBJ1-1	CASSYYWVQGHTEAFF	TGTGCCAGCAGTTACTACTGGGTACAGGGACACACTGAAGCTTTCTTT
TRBV11-2	NA	NA	TRBJ2-1	CASSLQDEQFF	TGTGCCAGCAGCTTACAGGATGAGCAGTTCTTC
TRBV11-3	once	NA	TRBJ2-7	CASSTHPTSDEQYF	TGTGCCAGCAGCACCCACCCGACTAGTGACGAGCAGTACTTC
TRBV3-1/TRBV3-2	NA	TRBD2	TRBJ2-5	CASRGTSKDRETQYF	TGTGCCAGCCGTGGGACTAGTAAGGACCGAGAGACCCAGTACTTC
TRBV6-2/TRBV6-3	few	TRBD2	TRBJ2-3	CASSYSIAGGSTDTQYF	TGTGCCAGCAGTTACTCGATTGCGGGGGGTAGCACAGATACGCAGTATTTT
TRBV3-1/TRBV3-2	NA	NA	TRBJ1-1	CASSQDVAGGTEAFF	TGTGCCAGCAGCCAAGATGTTGCGGGGGGGACTGAAGCTTTCTTT
TRBV5-1	NA	NA	TRBJ2-7	CASSWPGFDSYEQYF	TGCGCCAGCAGCTGGCCGGGGTTTGATTCCTACGAGCAGTACTTC
TRBV3-1/TRBV3-2	few	TRBD1	TRBJ1-1	CASRLQGGGMNTEAFF	TGTGCCAGCAGACTTCAGGGGGGCGGAATGAACACTGAAGCTTTCTTT
TRBV4-3	NA	NA	TRBJ2-7	CASSQETHRSYEQYF	TGCGCCAGCAGCCAAGAAACCCACAGGTCCTACGAGCAGTACTTC
TRBV7-8	NA	NA	TRBJ1-6	CASSLSPINSPLHF	TGTGCCAGCAGCTTAAGCCCGATTAATTCACCCCTCCACTTT
TRBV5-1	NA	NA	TRBJ2-7	CASSPAIRPHRVGLYF	TGCGCCAGCAGCCCGGCTATCCGCCCTCACCGGGTCGGCCTATACTTC
TRBV6-2/TRBV6-3	NA	TRBD2	TRBJ2-3	CASSSSGASTDTQYF	TGTGCCAGCAGCTCTAGCGGTGCTAGCACAGATACGCAGTATTTT
TRBV4-3	few	NA	TRBJ1-1	CASSQGAARSGTTAFF	TGCGCCAGCAGCCAAGGAGCTGCGCGGTCGGGGACTACGGCTTTCTTT
TRBV7-2	NA	TRBD2	TRBJ2-7	CASSFPASGGSYEQYF	TGTGCCAGCAGCTTCCCCGCTAGCGGGGGGTCCTACGAGCAGTACTTC
TRBV4-1	NA	NA	TRBJ1-2	CASSQDRTATNYGYTF	TGCGCCAGCAGCCAAGATCGGACAGCTACTAACTATGGCTACACCTTC
TRBV5-4	NA	TRBD1	TRBJ2-7	CASSVGQGSSYEQYF	TGTGCCAGCAGCGTCGGACAGGGGAGCTCCTACGAGCAGTACTTC
TRBV4-3	NA	TRBD1	TRBJ1-2	CASSQDFTGGYGYTF	TGCGCCAGCAGCCAAGATTTCACAGGGGGCTATGGCTACACCTTC
TRBV6-5	NA	TRBD1	TRBJ2-7	CASSRTGTYEQYF	TGTGCCAGCAGCCGGACAGGGACTTACGAGCAGTACTTC
TRBV11-3	NA	TRBD2	TRBJ2-3	CASSPTSGDTQYF	TGTGCCAGCAGCCCCACTAGCGGGGATACGCAGTATTTT
TRBV5-4	NA	NA	TRBJ2-5	CASSLVWEQETQYF	TGTGCCAGCAGCTTGGTCTGGGAGCAAGAGACCCAGTACTTC
TRBV5-1	NA	NA	TRBJ1-2	CASSLGEGGYGYTF	TGCGCCAGCAGCTTGGGTGAGGGTGGCTATGGCTACACCTTC
TRBV13	few	NA	TRBJ1-5	CASSFRGGNQPQHF	TGTGCCAGCAGCTTCAGGGGAGGGAATCAGCCCCAGCATTTT
TRBV29-1	NA	NA	TRBJ2-7	CSVATGGLVEQYF	TGCAGCGTAGCGACAGGAGGATTGGTCGAGCAGTACTTC
TRBV5-1	once	NA	TRBJ2-7	CASSLDSSDSYEQYF	TGCGCCAGCAGCTTGGATTCTAGCGACTCCTACGAGCAGTACTTC
TRBV24-1	NA	TRBD1	TRBJ2-5	CATSSGQGAMGASGETQYF	TGTGCCACCAGTAGTGGACAGGGGGCTATGGGCGCCTCGGGCGAGACCCAGTACTTC
TRBV19	NA	NA	TRBJ1-1	CASIGLYTEAFF	TGTGCCAGTATTGGACTTTACACTGAAGCTTTCTTT
TRBV4-2	many	NA	TRBJ2-1	CASSQGRGNEQFF	TGTGCCAGCAGCCAAGGCAGGGGAAATGAGCAGTTCTTC